The next 24 T cell receptor beta chains were all read from a single sample in a study of HIV-infected patients and healthy controls. Reverse transcription used about 500 ng RNA and constant-region primers for alpha and beta. Each of the alpha and beta chains got its own library through chain-specific third strand synthesis with indices. TCRdb independently ran MiXCR on the 5' RACE reads; one entry per CDR3 protein. The sample lists 2,000 to 2,500 distinct CDR3 sequences; approximately 15% were seen once. Follow-up blood was drawn about 14 weeks, roughly three months, after antiretroviral therapy began. No cell fractionation was done, so the repertoire covers all unsorted peripheral blood T cells. The starting material was blood, obtained during antiretroviral therapy. The receptors were gathered from an adult with HIV infection.

This clonotype is medium-sized within its sample. This chain joins TRBV19 and TRBJ2-3, with 8 bases lining up with TRBD2. The J segment lost 4 bases and the V segment lost 7 bases, leaving 16 bases of the junction unmatched. The length of the CDR3 is 17 residues. CDR1 LNHDA and CDR2 SQIVND come from the germline V gene (reference sequence). Here the CDR3 DNA reads TGTGCCAGTACCTCACCTTGGAGCGGGAGTTTCGCAGATACGCAGTATTTT. The encoded protein is CASTSPWSGSFADTQYF.

By proportion, this clonotype is medium-sized. The rearrangement uses TRBV5-1 and TRBJ2-3; D is perhaps TRBD1 (5 bases). The CDR3 is made up of 16 amino acids. Trimming cost V 0 bases and J 2 bases, with 13 bases left between them. Germline CDR1 is SGHRS and CDR2 is YFSETQ. CDR3 region: CASSLAGRAPTDTQYF. As DNA, the CDR3 is TGCGCCAGCAGCTTGGCAGGGCGCGCCCCCACAGATACGCAGTATTTT.

This clonotype ranks as medium-sized. This chain links TRBV30 with TRBJ1-5; 7 bases are shared with TRBD1. The junction had 4 bases not matched to a gene; V was cut back by 1 base and J by 1 base. Germline CDR1 is GTSNPN and CDR2 is SVGIG (reference sequence). The CDR3 is 15 residues long. The CDR3 coding sequence is TGTGCCTGGAGTGAGGGGGCCTACAGCAATCAGCCCCAGCATTTT. It encodes CAWSEGAYSNQPQHF.

This clonotype is judged medium-sized. The chain carries TRBV5-6 and TRBJ1-1; 8 positions match TRBD1. This CDR3 is built from 15 residues. CDR1 and CDR2 from the germline V gene are SGHDT and YYEEEE. V dropped 2 bases and J dropped 4; count of bases not matched to a gene: 7. CDR3 in amino acids: CASSFGQGGGTEAFF. CDR3 nucleotide sequence: TGTGCCAGCAGCTTCGGACAGGGAGGTGGCACTGAAGCTTTCTTT.

Judged by abundance, this clonotype is medium-sized. The chain uses TRBV20-1 and TRBJ1-1; D perhaps matches TRBD1 (5 bases). Per the germline V gene, CDR1 is DFQATT and CDR2 is SNEGSKA (reference sequence). The CDR3 has 15 residues. Deletions cut 3 bases from V and 0 bases from J, with 14 bases between. The CDR3 DNA is TGCAGTGCTAGTACCGAGGGGCAGCTGAACACTGAAGCTTTCTTT. This codes for CSASTEGQLNTEAFF.

By sample share, this clonotype is medium-sized. The chain uses TRBV29-1 and TRBJ1-1; the D gene is possibly TRBD1 (6 bases). The length of the CDR3 is 11 residues. Trimming took off 7 bases at V and 5 bases at J, with 11 bases between the two ends. Germline CDR1 and CDR2: SQVTM and ANQGSEA. This CDR3 is CSGYRDTEAFF. CDR3 DNA sequence: TGCAGCGGGTACAGGGATACTGAAGCTTTCTTT.

By share, this clonotype ranks as large. This chain links TRBV12-3 or TRBV12-4 with TRBJ2-1; 7 nucleotides agree with TRBD1. CDR3 length: 16 residues. The J segment lost 6 bases and the V segment lost 8 bases, leaving 16 bases of the junction unmatched. CDR3 coding DNA: TGTGCCAGCGTAGGGCCCGATGAGGGGGCCGGCAATGAGCAGTTCTTC. This codes for CASVGPDEGAGNEQFF.

This clonotype was seen only a few times. V usage is TRBV20-1 and J usage is TRBJ1-4; D uncertain. Germline V gene sequence: CDR1 DFQATT, CDR2 SNEGSKA (reference sequence). V was shortened by 6 bases and J by 4 bases, with 12 bases between the two germline ends. The CDR3 is 13 amino acids. In nucleotides, the CDR3 is TGCAGTGCATCCGGACGGATTAATGAAAAACTGTTTTTT. This translates into CSASGRINEKLFF.

This clonotype is medium-sized within its sample. The gene calls are TRBV7-9 and TRBJ1-6; TRBD1 is a possible D gene (5 bases). CDR3 length equals 19 residues. Trimming removed 3 bases from V and 0 bases from J, with 18 bases in between. The germline CDR1 and CDR2 sequences are SEHNR and FQNEAQ (reference sequence). In DNA form, the CDR3 reads TGTGCCAGCAGCTTTTCGGGTGGAGACAGACTCTCCTATAATTCACCCCTCCACTTT. Amino acid sequence: CASSFSGGDRLSYNSPLHF.

A word on this clonotype: At one boundary the junction diverges from the germline segment, which might be a read error. The chain couples TRBV6-2 or TRBV6-3 to TRBJ2-1; 8 bases map to TRBD2. The CDR3 sequence is 16 residues long. Germline-derived CDR1 and CDR2 are MNHEY and SVGEGT. CDR3 sequence reads: CASSPMTSGRVNDQFF. DNA of the CDR3: TGTGCCAGCAGCCCCATGACCAGCGGGAGAGTCAATGATCAGTTCTTC.

This clonotype rates as medium-sized. This chain uses TRBV7-8 with TRBJ1-1; the D is unclear. V was trimmed by 4 bases and J by 3 bases, leaving 3 bases between them. Germline loops: CDR1 SGHVS, CDR2 FQNEAQ. CDR3 length: 11 amino acids. The CDR3 DNA reads TGTGCCAGCAGCTACCACACTGAAGCTTTCTTT. Amino acid sequence: CASSYHTEAFF.

In this sample, this clonotype is medium-sized (0.01 to 0.1%). The chain uses TRBV7-8 and TRBJ1-1, with D possibly TRBD1 on 6 matching bases. The CDR3 covers 15 residues. CDR1 and CDR2 from the germline V gene are SGHVS and FQNEAQ. Trimming cost V 2 bases and J 1 base, with 11 bases left between them. CDR3 bases: TGTGCCAGCAGCTTAAAACAGGGTCAGAACACTGAAGCTTTCTTT. Translating gives CASSLKQGQNTEAFF.

By share, this clonotype counts as medium-sized. This chain uses TRBV19 with TRBJ2-6; no reliable D call. Trimming took 6 bases from V and 0 from J, leaving 6 bases between them. This CDR3 region has 14 residues. The germline V gene has CDR1 LNHDA and CDR2 SQIVND (reference sequence). The CDR3 sequence is CASSLGSGANVLTF. CDR3 in DNA: TGTGCCAGTAGCCTTGGCTCTGGGGCCAACGTCCTGACTTTC.

In its sample, this clonotype is medium-sized (0.01 to 0.1%). The rearrangement joins TRBV7-8 to TRBJ2-1; D gene uncertain. The length of the CDR3 is 16 residues. The germline gives CDR1 SGHVS, CDR2 FQNEAQ. V was clipped by 5 bases and J by 1 base, with 15 bases between them. CDR3 nucleotide sequence: TGTGCCAGCAGCCCCCCCGACTCATATTCCTACAATGAGCAGTTCTTC. This gives the protein CASSPPDSYSYNEQFF.

By share, this clonotype ranks as medium-sized (0.01 to 0.1%). The chain links TRBV7-3 to TRBJ2-1; no clear D gene. CDR3 size: 12 residues. The V gene lost 1 base and the J gene lost 8 bases, with 6 bases spanning the gap. Germline CDR1 and CDR2: SGHTA and FQGTGA. CDR3 bases: TGTGCCAGCAGCTTAAATTTTCATGAGCAGTTCTTC. As protein: CASSLNFHEQFF.

Remarks on this clonotype: This may stem from a read error, because a much larger clone lies one nucleotide away. The chain uses TRBV19 and TRBJ2-3; TRBD1 matches 9 bases. With 5 bases clipped from V and 5 bases from J, the junction kept 8 bases outside the gene matches. CDR1 and CDR2 (germline): LNHDA, SQIVND (reference sequence). CDR3 length equals 15 residues. The CDR3 reads CASSPQGASGDTQYF. The DNA for the CDR3 is TGTGCCAGTAGTCCACAGGGGGCCAGCGGAGATACGCAGTATTTT.

This clonotype was seen a handful of times. V gene TRBV6-4 combines with J gene TRBJ2-3; 12 positions match TRBD1. V lost 2 bases to trimming and J lost 4 bases; unmatched junction nucleotides: 4. The CDR3 runs to 16 residues. Looked up from germline, CDR1 is MRHNA and CDR2 is SNTAGT. The CDR3 spells CASSDGGTGGSDTQYF. The DNA for the CDR3 is TGTGCCAGCAGTGACGGCGGGACAGGGGGCTCAGATACGCAGTATTTT.

With respect to this clonotype: A single base separates this from a much larger clone, so it may be a read error. The chain joins TRBV30 to TRBJ2-1; the D is unclear. Germline V gives CDR1 GTSNPN, CDR2 SVGIG (reference sequence). The CDR3 sequence is 13 residues long. Written as DNA, the CDR3 is TGTGCCTGGACCGACAAAGCCTACAATGAGAAGTTCTTC. Amino acids: CAWTDKAYNEKFF. The full variable domain, its missing parts supplied by reference TRBV30 and TRBJ2-1, is SQTIHQWPATLVQPVGSPLSLECTVEGTSNPNLYWYRQAAGRGLQLLFYSVGIGQISSEVPQNLSASRPQDRQFILSSKKLLLSDSGFYLCAWTDKAYNEKFFGPGTRLTVL.

This clonotype is medium-sized (0.01 to 0.1%). The V gene is TRBV5-1, the J gene TRBJ1-1, with a tentative D call TRBD1 (5 bases). The CDR3 contains 13 residues. The V end lost 6 bases, the J end lost 5 bases, and 14 bases lay between the germline ends. Germline V gene data show CDR1 as SGHRS and CDR2 as YFSETQ. The CDR3: CASTLGVATEAFF. CDR3 bases: TGCGCCAGCACCCTAGGGGTAGCAACTGAAGCTTTCTTT.

This clonotype is medium-sized by share. The V call is TRBV24-1, the J call TRBJ2-1, with 12 bases aligning to TRBD2. The CDR3 consists of 18 residues. Trimming removed 0 bases from V and 7 bases from J; junction bases left unmatched: 9. Germline assignment: CDR1 KGHDR and CDR2 SFDVKD. CDR3 residues: CATSDLQVTSGRANEQFF. The CDR3 DNA reads TGTGCCACCAGTGATTTGCAGGTGACTAGCGGGAGAGCAAATGAGCAGTTCTTC.

The J gene is TRBJ2-1, the V gene TRBV14; D remains ambiguous. The CDR3 runs to 16 residues. The germline V gene has CDR1 SGHDN and CDR2 FVKESK. The V and J ends lost 0 bases and 0 bases respectively, with 9 bases between them. In nucleotides, the CDR3 is TGTGCCAGCAGCCAAGATCCAGGTGACTCCTACAATGAGCAGTTCTTC. This translates into CASSQDPGDSYNEQFF.

As to this clonotype: A much larger clone differs from this one at a single base, so this may be a read error. The chain links TRBV29-1 to TRBJ1-2; D is ambiguous. Germline CDR1 and CDR2: SQVTM and ANQGSEA. Trimming took 7 bases from V and 2 from J, leaving 14 bases between them. This CDR3 spans 13 amino acids. CDR3 protein: CSARHAANYGYTF. Here the CDR3 DNA reads TGCAGCGCCCGCCACGCAGCGAACTATGGCTACACCTTC. The complete variable domain, with remaining parts taken from reference TRBV29-1 and TRBJ1-2, reads SAVISQKPSRDICQRGTSLTIQCQVDSQVTMMFWYRQQPGQSLTLIATANQGSEATYESGFVIDKFPISRPNLTFSTLTVSNMSPEDSSIYLCSARHAANYGYTFGSGTRLTVV.

This rearrangement joins TRBV7-9 to TRBJ1-5; D gene ambiguous. The V gene lost 4 bases and the J gene lost 3 bases, with 16 bases spanning the gap. Germline CDR1 and CDR2: SEHNR and FQNEAQ (reference sequence). The CDR3 sequence is 16 residues long. CDR3 protein: CASSSTTGSYNQPQHF. CDR3 nucleotides: TGTGCCAGCAGCTCCACTACCGGGAGCTACAATCAGCCCCAGCATTTT.

By its share, this clonotype is medium-sized (0.01 to 0.1%). The chain couples TRBV28 to TRBJ1-1, with 7 nucleotides matching TRBD1. The CDR3 is 17 residues long. V dropped 5 bases and J dropped 4; count of bases not matched to a gene: 16. Germline values: CDR1 MDHEN, CDR2 SYDVKM. The CDR3 bases are TGTGCCAGCAGTGTAGAATACACAGGGGTTGGAAGCACTGAAGCTTTCTTT. This codes for CASSVEYTGVGSTEAFF.